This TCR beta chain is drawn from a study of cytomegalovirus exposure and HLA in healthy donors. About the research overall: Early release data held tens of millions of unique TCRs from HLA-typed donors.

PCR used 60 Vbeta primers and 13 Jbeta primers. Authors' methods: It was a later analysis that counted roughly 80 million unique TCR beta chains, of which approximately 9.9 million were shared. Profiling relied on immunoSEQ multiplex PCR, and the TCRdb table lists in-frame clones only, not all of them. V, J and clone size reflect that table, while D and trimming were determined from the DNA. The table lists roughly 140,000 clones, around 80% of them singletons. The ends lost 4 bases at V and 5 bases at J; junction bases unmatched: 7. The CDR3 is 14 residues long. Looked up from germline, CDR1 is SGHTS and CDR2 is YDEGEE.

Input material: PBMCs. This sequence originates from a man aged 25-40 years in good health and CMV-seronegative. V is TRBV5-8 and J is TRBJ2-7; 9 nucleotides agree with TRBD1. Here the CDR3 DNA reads TGTGCCAGCAGCCTGCACAGGGGGCGCGACGAGCAGTACTTC. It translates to CASSLHRGRDEQYF.